The 29 T cell receptor beta chains below all came from one sample that was sequenced in a study of control samples from healthy donors and cancer patients. Assay: immunoSEQ multiplex PCR; the TCRdb copy retains only in-frame clones and omits some. The top ten hold 12% of the sample, which has about 170,000 clones, around 90% seen once. The sequencing input was blood. The source is a man aged 25-45 years in good health.

The count of this clone is one. This chain connects TRBV29-1 to TRBJ1-2, with 9 bases that match TRBD1. The CDR3 extends over 13 amino acids. The V and J ends lost 6 bases and 7 bases, in that order; junction bases with no gene match: 9. CDR1 SQVTM and CDR2 ANQGSEA come from the germline V gene. The CDR3 loop is CSVSTGGGGGYTF. For the CDR3, the DNA is TGCAGCGTGTCCACAGGGGGCGGTGGTGGCTACACCTTC.

The J gene is TRBJ1-5, the V gene TRBV6-5, with TRBD1 matching over 7 bases. J was trimmed by 8 bases and V by 2 bases; bases with no gene match: 9. CDR1 and CDR2 (germline): MNHEY, SVGAGI. CDR3 length equals 15 residues. CDR3 bases: TGTGCCAGCAGTTACACAGGGGTTGAGGGTGAGCCCCAGCATTTT. This sequence encodes CASSYTGVEGEPQHF.

This clone was found a few times. This chain uses TRBV4-1 with TRBJ2-5; D is possibly TRBD1 or TRBD2 (5 bases each). Germline-derived CDR1 and CDR2 are MGHRA and YSYEKL. Between the trimmed V and J ends, which lost 0 bases and 2 bases, there was a span of 13 bases. This CDR3 contains 16 residues. As DNA, the CDR3 is TGCGCCAGCAGCCAAGAGTTTCGGGGCTCACAAGAGACCCAGTACTTC. Residues: CASSQEFRGSQETQYF.

This chain links TRBV11-3 with TRBJ2-5; possibly TRBD2 for D (6 bases). The CDR3 is 17 residues long. V lost 5 bases and J 5 bases, leaving 24 bases between the germline ends. CDR1 is SGHNT, CDR2 YENEEA, per germline. The CDR3 nucleotides read TGTGCCAGCAGCACCACTTCTGGCGGTGGAGGGTCGGAGACCCAGTACTTC. Encoded protein: CASSTTSGGGGSETQYF.

This clone was detected only once. The V and J genes are TRBV10-3 and TRBJ2-6, with D maybe TRBD1 (5 bases). The germline V gene has CDR1 ENHRY and CDR2 SYGVKD. The V and J ends lost 2 bases and 2 bases respectively, with 16 bases between them. The CDR3 totals 18 residues. This CDR3 is CAISETGFHSAGANVLTF. The DNA for the CDR3 is TGTGCCATCAGTGAGACAGGTTTCCATTCGGCTGGGGCCAACGTCCTGACTTTC.

V gene TRBV5-4 combines with J gene TRBJ1-1; TRBD1 is a possible D gene (5 bases). There are 14 residues in the CDR3. V lost 0 bases to trimming and J lost 6 bases, with 12 bases between them. Germline loops: CDR1 SGHNT, CDR2 YYREEE (reference sequence). CDR3 in DNA: TGTGCCAGCAGCTTGGCCCAGGGAGGGTCTGAAGCTTTCTTT. Residues: CASSLAQGGSEAFF.

This clone was seen a single time. The chain joins TRBV12-3 or TRBV12-4 to TRBJ1-2; TRBD1 is a possible D gene (6 bases). V was shortened by 8 bases and J by 4 bases, with 14 bases between the two germline ends. This CDR3 is built from 13 residues. CDR3 nucleotide sequence: TGTGCCAGCCTTAAAGGAGGGGGCTATGGCTACACCTTC. Translating it yields CASLKGGGYGYTF.

The chain recombines TRBV6-5 with TRBJ1-3; no clear D. The CDR3 loop spans 15 amino acids. Germline V gene data show CDR1 as MNHEY and CDR2 as SVGAGI. V was clipped by 7 bases and J by 2 bases, with 15 bases between them. The chain's CDR3 is CASKRGKATGNTIYF. The CDR3 nucleotides are TGTGCCAGCAAGAGAGGGAAAGCTACTGGAAACACCATATATTTT.

The rearrangement links TRBV12-5 to TRBJ2-2; D may be TRBD1 or TRBD2 (5 bases each). The CDR3 is made up of 15 amino acids. Germline CDR1 and CDR2: LGHNT and FRNRAP. Trimming took 4 bases from V and 6 from J, leaving 15 bases between them. CDR3 residues: CASGWGYTQAGELFF. The DNA for the CDR3 is TGTGCTAGTGGTTGGGGGTACACCCAGGCCGGGGAGCTGTTTTTT.

V and J are TRBV11-2 and TRBJ1-3; D ambiguous. The V gene lost 0 bases and the J gene lost 4 bases, with 10 bases spanning the gap. The CDR3 runs to 15 residues. Per germline, CDR1 SGHAT and CDR2 FQNNGV. The CDR3 here is CASSLDQAVGNTIYF. The CDR3 DNA is TGTGCCAGCAGCTTAGATCAGGCCGTAGGAAACACCATATATTTT.

V usage is TRBV11-2 and J usage is TRBJ2-3, with D maybe TRBD2 (7 bases). This CDR3 is built from 16 residues. Between the trimmed V and J ends, which lost 5 bases and 0 bases, there was a span of 15 bases. In germline, CDR1 is SGHAT, CDR2 FQNNGV. CDR3 sequence: CASSQMGGRSTDTQYF. Written as DNA, the CDR3 is TGTGCCAGCAGCCAAATGGGGGGGCGGAGCACAGATACGCAGTATTTT.

The chain couples TRBV10-3 to TRBJ2-7; 8 nucleotides match TRBD1. This CDR3 contains 15 residues. V was clipped by 0 bases and J by 3 bases; unmatched bases: 4. The germline gives CDR1 ENHRY, CDR2 SYGVKD. The CDR3 sequence is CAISESTGQGYEQYF. The CDR3 nucleotides are TGTGCCATCAGTGAGTCGACAGGACAGGGCTACGAGCAGTACTTC.

The rearrangement joins TRBV29-1 to TRBJ2-3; D possibly corresponds to TRBD2 (5 bases). Germline CDR1 SQVTM, CDR2 ANQGSEA. CDR3 length: 12 amino acids. Trimming cost V 4 bases and J 1 base, with 6 bases left between them. CDR3 in DNA: TGCAGCGTTGTGGGAGGCACAGATACGCAGTATTTT. Protein product: CSVVGGTDTQYF.

The chain employs TRBV7-9 and TRBJ1-5; D uncertain. CDR3 length: 14 amino acids. V was clipped by 5 bases and J by 0 bases, with 8 bases between them. Germline CDR1 reads SEHNR; CDR2 reads FQNEAQ (reference sequence). CDR3 loop: CASSAPYSNQPQHF. Written as DNA, the CDR3 is TGTGCCAGCAGCGCACCGTATAGCAATCAGCCCCAGCATTTT.

This clone appeared once. This rearrangement joins TRBV12-3 or TRBV12-4 to TRBJ2-1; D not certain. The V gene lost 6 bases and the J gene lost 7 bases, with 7 bases spanning the gap. CDR3 length: 11 residues. In DNA form, the CDR3 reads TGTGCCAGCAGCTACCTTAATGAGCAGTTCTTC. It is translated as CASSYLNEQFF.

The gene calls are TRBV6-5 and TRBJ2-3; D not resolved. The CDR3 length is 12 residues. Germline CDR1 MNHEY, CDR2 SVGAGI. Trimming removed 5 bases at V and 4 bases at J, with 7 bases between. CDR3 DNA sequence: TGTGCCAGCAGTCCTACCTCAGATACGCAGTATTTT. Protein product: CASSPTSDTQYF.

The chain is built from TRBV18 and TRBJ1-2; the D is unclear. Germline-derived CDR1 and CDR2 are KGHSH and LQKENI. This CDR3 contains 13 residues. V dropped 6 bases and J dropped 6 bases, with 14 bases sitting between them. DNA of the CDR3: TGTGCCAGCTCTCCCCAGGCCCGGGATGGCTACACCTTC. Protein product: CASSPQARDGYTF.

The chain carries TRBV4-2 and TRBJ2-2; 16 bases are shared with TRBD2. Germline loops: CDR1 LGHNA, CDR2 YNFKEQ. CDR3 length: 19 residues. V gave up 3 bases and J gave up 1 base; unmatched junction bases: 5. The CDR3 DNA sequence: TGTGCCAGCAGCCAGCCGGGACTAGCGGGGGGGGTGAACACCGGGGAGCTGTTTTTT. This sequence encodes CASSQPGLAGGVNTGELFF.

The V and J genes are TRBV5-5 and TRBJ2-5; D is unresolved. The CDR3 consists of 14 residues. Between the trimmed V and J ends, which lost 5 bases and 3 bases, there was a span of 14 bases. CDR1 and CDR2 (germline): SGHKS, YYEKEE (reference sequence). The CDR3 protein is CASRGTASEETQYF. The CDR3 region has the DNA TGTGCCAGCAGGGGAACAGCTTCCGAAGAGACCCAGTACTTC.

The rearrangement uses TRBV6-5 and TRBJ1-4; the D gene is possibly TRBD1 (6 bases). Trimming removed 8 bases at V and 0 bases at J, with 13 bases between. CDR3 length: 15 residues. CDR1 and CDR2 (germline): MNHEY, SVGAGI. Written as DNA, the CDR3 is TGTGCCAGCGGGGACACGGTTGCAACTAATGAAAAACTGTTTTTT. Its translation: CASGDTVATNEKLFF.

V and J are TRBV28 and TRBJ1-1; D gene unclear. This CDR3 has 12 amino acids. V lost 5 bases to trimming and J lost 6 bases, with 10 bases between them. Per the germline V gene, CDR1 is MDHEN and CDR2 is SYDVKM. The CDR3 DNA reads as TGTGCCAGCAGTCATCCGGTGGCTGAAGCTTTCTTT. Translating it yields CASSHPVAEAFF.

The chain combines TRBV5-1 with TRBJ1-3; D possibly corresponds to TRBD1 (5 bases). The CDR3 covers 16 residues. Germline V gene sequence: CDR1 SGHRS, CDR2 YFSETQ. Trimming shortened V by 2 bases and J by 0 bases, and 12 bases separated the two germline ends. The CDR3 bases are TGCGCCAGCAGCTTAACAGGTTCATTCTCTGGAAACACCATATATTTT. Translation gives CASSLTGSFSGNTIYF.

The chain couples TRBV2 to TRBJ1-2; a weak D match, TRBD1 (6 bases). Trimming cost V 4 bases and J 5 bases, with 17 bases left between them. CDR3 size: 15 residues. Looked up from germline, CDR1 is SNHLY and CDR2 is FYNNEI. The CDR3 is CASSAGVENVYGYTF. CDR3 coding DNA: TGTGCCAGCAGTGCAGGGGTGGAGAACGTATATGGCTACACCTTC.

The sample holds one count of this clone. This chain links TRBV7-9 with TRBJ1-5; TRBD1 might be the D (5 bases). Trimming stripped 0 bases from V and 7 bases from J, with 7 bases between. This CDR3 region has 13 residues. Germline V gives CDR1 SEHNR, CDR2 FQNEAQ (reference sequence). The DNA of the CDR3 is TGTGCCAGCAGCTTAGCGAGGGACCAGCCCCAGCATTTT. Translation: CASSLARDQPQHF.

The chain is built from TRBV3-1 (or the pseudogene TRBV3-2) and TRBJ2-7; D is possibly TRBD1 (5 bases). Trimming shortened V by 4 bases and J by 5 bases, and 15 bases separated the two germline ends. This CDR3 is built from 14 residues. Germline-derived CDR1 and CDR2 are LGHDT and YNNKEL (reference sequence). The CDR3 region has the DNA TGTGCCAGCAGCCCATTTCAGGGTAAGGACGAGCAGTACTTC. It codes for CASSPFQGKDEQYF.

This chain links TRBV6-2 or TRBV6-3 with TRBJ2-7; D possibly corresponds to TRBD1 (5 bases). V gave up 2 bases and J gave up 4 bases, with 21 bases separating them. The CDR3 is 17 amino acids. Germline CDR1 is MNHEY and CDR2 is SVGEGT. CDR3 DNA sequence: TGTGCCAGCAGTTACCTTACAGGAAAACAGACATCTTACGAGCAGTACTTC. Its protein product is CASSYLTGKQTSYEQYF.

The chain employs TRBV7-3 and TRBJ2-7; D is perhaps TRBD1 (6 bases). There are 14 residues in the CDR3. Germline assignment: CDR1 SGHTA and CDR2 FQGTGA. Trimming removed 1 base from V and 7 bases from J, with 14 bases in between. The CDR3, as DNA: TGTGCCAGCAGCTTAAGGGCAGGGGTTGATGAGCAGTACTTC. It codes for CASSLRAGVDEQYF.

The chain joins TRBV5-1 to TRBJ2-5, with D possibly called TRBD1 or TRBD2 (5 bases each). CDR3 size: 14 residues. Germline values: CDR1 SGHRS, CDR2 YFSETQ. Trimming cost V 0 bases and J 5 bases, with 11 bases left between them. CDR3 residues: CASSLVRGLETQYF. The DNA for the CDR3 is TGCGCCAGCAGCTTGGTGAGGGGATTGGAGACCCAGTACTTC. Full variable domain (outside the CDR3, taken from reference TRBV5-1 and TRBJ2-5): KAGVTQTPRYLIKTRGQQVTLSCSPISGHRSVSWYQQTPGQGLQFLFEYFSETQRNKGNFPGRFSGRQFSNSRSEMNVSTLELGDSALYLCASSLVRGLETQYFGPGTRLLVL.

The V gene is TRBV24-1, the J gene TRBJ2-1; the D call may be TRBD1 or TRBD2 (5 bases each). CDR3 length: 16 amino acids. Germline V lookup: CDR1 KGHDR, CDR2 SFDVKD. The V end lost 5 bases, the J end lost 6 bases, and 19 bases lay between the germline ends. The CDR3 nucleotides read TGTGCCACCAGTGGGTCGGGGCAGGGAAATGCCAATGAGCAGTTCTTC. Translating gives CATSGSGQGNANEQFF.